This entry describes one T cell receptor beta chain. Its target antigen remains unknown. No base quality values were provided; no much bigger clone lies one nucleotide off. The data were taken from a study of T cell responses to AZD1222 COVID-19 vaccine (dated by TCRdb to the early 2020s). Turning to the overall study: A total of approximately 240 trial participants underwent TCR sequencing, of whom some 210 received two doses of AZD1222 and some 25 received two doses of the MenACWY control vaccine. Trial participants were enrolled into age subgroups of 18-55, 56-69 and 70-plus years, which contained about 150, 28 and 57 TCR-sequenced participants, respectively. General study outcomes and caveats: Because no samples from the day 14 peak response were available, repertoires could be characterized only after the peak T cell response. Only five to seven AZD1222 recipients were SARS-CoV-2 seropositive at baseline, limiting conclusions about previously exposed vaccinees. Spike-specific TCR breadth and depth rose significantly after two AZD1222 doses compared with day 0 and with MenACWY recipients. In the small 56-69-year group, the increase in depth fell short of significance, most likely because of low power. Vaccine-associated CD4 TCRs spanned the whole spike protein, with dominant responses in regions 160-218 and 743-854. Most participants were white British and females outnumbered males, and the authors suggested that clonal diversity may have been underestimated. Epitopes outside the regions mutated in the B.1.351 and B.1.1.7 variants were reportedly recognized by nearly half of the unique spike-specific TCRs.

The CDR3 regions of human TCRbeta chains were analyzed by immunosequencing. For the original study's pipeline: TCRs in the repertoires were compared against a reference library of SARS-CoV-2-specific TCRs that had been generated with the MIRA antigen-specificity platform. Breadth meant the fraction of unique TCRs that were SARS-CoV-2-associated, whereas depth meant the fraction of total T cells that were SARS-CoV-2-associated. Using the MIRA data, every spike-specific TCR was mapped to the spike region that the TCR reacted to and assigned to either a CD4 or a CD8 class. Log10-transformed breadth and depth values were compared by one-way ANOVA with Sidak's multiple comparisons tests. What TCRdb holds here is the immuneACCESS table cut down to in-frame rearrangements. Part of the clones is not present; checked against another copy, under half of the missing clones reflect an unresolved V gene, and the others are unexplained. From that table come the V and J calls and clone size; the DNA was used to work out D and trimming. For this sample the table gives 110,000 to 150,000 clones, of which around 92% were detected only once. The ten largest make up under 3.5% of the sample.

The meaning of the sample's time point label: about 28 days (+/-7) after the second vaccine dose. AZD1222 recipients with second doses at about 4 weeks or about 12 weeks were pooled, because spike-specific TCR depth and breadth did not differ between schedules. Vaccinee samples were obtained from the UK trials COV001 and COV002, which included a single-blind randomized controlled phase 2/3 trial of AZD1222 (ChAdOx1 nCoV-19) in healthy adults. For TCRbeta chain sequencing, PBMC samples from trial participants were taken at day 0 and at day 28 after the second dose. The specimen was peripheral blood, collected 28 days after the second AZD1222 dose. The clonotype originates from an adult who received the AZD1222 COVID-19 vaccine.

The CDR3 protein is CAISVYNEQFF. Here is the DNA: TGTGCCATCAGTGTATACAATGAGCAGTTCTTC. Recombination linked TRBV10-3 to TRBJ2-1, with the D segment identity uncertain. There are 11 amino acids in the CDR3, from cysteine to phenylalanine inclusive. Only the CDR3 part of the read is kept: 33 bases, read in frame from the first base. CDR1 ENHRY and CDR2 SYGVKD were looked up in the germline V gene. Trimming at the junction amounts to 4 bases on V and 4 bases on J, and the germline ends lie 2 bases apart.